The clone carrying this T cell receptor (beta chain) was counted ten times or more. Its specificity is unknown. Investigators prepared the TCR beta libraries by applying iRepertoire HTBI primers and Arm-PCR of CDR3 regions. TCRdb redid the calling of the multiplex PCR reads with MiXCR, one entry per CDR3 protein. Here the sample spans roughly 610,000 distinct CDR3 sequences, roughly 15% being singletons. This sample was included in a study of regulatory T cells in long-lasting Graves disease. The study's findings and limits: Persistent disease was associated with favored TRBV28 usage and with favored use of TRBJ1-2 and TRBJ2-5.

As for time point: newly diagnosed GD, antithyroid drugs for less than 3 months. From RNA extracted from PBMCs, the TCR library was made. CDR3 length: 14 residues. V was cut by 8 bases and J by 6 bases, with 20 bases left in between. Germline-derived CDR1 and CDR2 are MNHNS and SASEGT. Another study also made use of these data, one on T cells in Graves' hyperthyroidism and ophthalmopathy. Per that paper: The HTBI primer set was used in a first-round RT-PCR of the TCR CDR3. Ophthalmopathy and stable hyperthyroidism were separated by a 13 V-J model. Progression to ophthalmopathy was predicted a median of approximately seven months early.

The specimen was peripheral blood mononuclear cells (PBMCs), collected at new diagnosis, from a patient treated with antithyroid drugs. The chain carries TRBV6-1 and TRBJ2-7; a weak D match, TRBD1 (6 bases). The TCR comes from a woman younger than 45 with Graves disease. The CDR3 loop is CASFPGQLSAEQYF. CDR3 bases: TGTGCCAGCTTCCCCGGACAGCTGAGCGCCGAGCAGTACTTC.